The T cell receptor beta chain under discussion was sequenced for a study of blood T cells in healthy people across ages. As for the study in general: With template switching, about one barcoded beta molecule was captured per two T cells. Study observations and caveats: Higher diversity and more naive CD4+ cells were features of long-lived donors, compared to aged donors.

With 5 bases clipped from V and 5 bases from J, the junction kept 4 bases outside the gene matches. CDR3 size: 13 residues. A second about 7 to 11 cycle PCR used barcoded and J-beta primers. TCRdb reprocessed the 5' RACE reads with MiXCR, giving one entry per CDR3 protein. This sample has 800,000 or so distinct CDR3 sequences, with more than 35% found just once. As concerns this clonotype: Antigen specificity is unknown.

The origin of this receptor is an elderly man in good health. This rearrangement joins TRBV12-3 or TRBV12-4 to TRBJ1-2, with 8 nucleotides matching TRBD1. The sequenced material came from blood. CDR3 amino acids: CASSGTGLYGYTF. CDR3 sequence (DNA): TGTGCCAGCAGTGGGACAGGCCTTTATGGCTACACCTTC.